This T cell receptor (beta chain) was observed in a study of T cell responses to AZD1222 COVID-19 vaccine. The assay was immunoSEQ multiplex PCR, and TCRdb's table has in-frame clones only and misses some. The sample has 150,000 to 200,000 clones, roughly 92% seen once. This clone occurred a few times. The clonotype comes from an adult in good health. The source material was peripheral blood, sampled on day 0 of AZD1222 vaccination.

The CDR3 DNA is TGTGCCAGCAGACCCCCAGGGGTAACTGAAAAACTGTTTTTT. Its protein product is CASRPPGVTEKLFF. The chain couples TRBV27 to TRBJ1-4, with D tentatively TRBD1 (6 bases). V lost 6 bases to trimming and J lost 7 bases, with 15 bases between them. The CDR3 runs 14 residues. Germline V gives CDR1 MNHEY, CDR2 SMNVEV (reference sequence).